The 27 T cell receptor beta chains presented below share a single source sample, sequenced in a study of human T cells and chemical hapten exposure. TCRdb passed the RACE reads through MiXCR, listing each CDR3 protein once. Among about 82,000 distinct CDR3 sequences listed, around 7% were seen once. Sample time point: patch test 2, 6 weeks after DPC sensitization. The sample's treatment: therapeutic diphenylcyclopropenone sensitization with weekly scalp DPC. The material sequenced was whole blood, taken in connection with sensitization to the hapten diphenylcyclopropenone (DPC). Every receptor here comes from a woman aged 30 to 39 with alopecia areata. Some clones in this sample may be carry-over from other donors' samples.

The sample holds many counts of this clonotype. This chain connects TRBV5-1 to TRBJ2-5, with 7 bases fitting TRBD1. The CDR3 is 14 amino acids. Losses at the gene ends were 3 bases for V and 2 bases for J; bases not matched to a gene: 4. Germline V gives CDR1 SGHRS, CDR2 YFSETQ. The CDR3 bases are TGCGCCAGCAGCTCCGGGACAGCTCAAGAGACCCAGTACTTC. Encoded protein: CASSSGTAQETQYF.

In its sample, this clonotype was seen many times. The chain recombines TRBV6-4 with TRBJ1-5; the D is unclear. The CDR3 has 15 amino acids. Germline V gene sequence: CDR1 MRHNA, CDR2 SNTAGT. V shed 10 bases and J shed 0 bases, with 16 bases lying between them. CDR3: CATREAAYSNQPQHF. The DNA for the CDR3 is TGTGCCACTCGGGAGGCAGCTTATAGCAATCAGCCCCAGCATTTT.

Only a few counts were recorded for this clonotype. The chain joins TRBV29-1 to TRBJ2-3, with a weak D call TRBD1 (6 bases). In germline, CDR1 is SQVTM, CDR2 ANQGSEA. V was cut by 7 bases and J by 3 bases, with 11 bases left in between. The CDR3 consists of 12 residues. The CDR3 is CSGGQLTDTQYF. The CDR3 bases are TGCAGCGGAGGACAGCTTACAGATACGCAGTATTTT.

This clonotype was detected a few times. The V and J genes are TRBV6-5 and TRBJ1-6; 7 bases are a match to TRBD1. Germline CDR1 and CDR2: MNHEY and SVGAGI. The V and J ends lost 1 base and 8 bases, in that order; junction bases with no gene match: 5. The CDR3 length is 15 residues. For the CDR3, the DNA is TGTGCCAGCAGTTACTATACAGGGGCACATTCACCCCTCCACTTT. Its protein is CASSYYTGAHSPLHF.

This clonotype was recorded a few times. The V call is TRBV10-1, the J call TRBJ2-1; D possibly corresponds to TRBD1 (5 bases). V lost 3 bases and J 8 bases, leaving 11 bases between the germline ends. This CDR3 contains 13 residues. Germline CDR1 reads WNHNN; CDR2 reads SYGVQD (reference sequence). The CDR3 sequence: CASSDNRIHEQFF. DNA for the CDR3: TGCGCCAGCAGTGACAACAGGATCCATGAGCAGTTCTTC.

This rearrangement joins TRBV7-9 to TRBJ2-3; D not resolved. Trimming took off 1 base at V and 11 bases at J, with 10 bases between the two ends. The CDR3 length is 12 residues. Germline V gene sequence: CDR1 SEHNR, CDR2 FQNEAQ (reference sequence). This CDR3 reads CASSLGAWGQYF. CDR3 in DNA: TGTGCCAGCAGCTTAGGAGCGTGGGGGCAGTATTTT.

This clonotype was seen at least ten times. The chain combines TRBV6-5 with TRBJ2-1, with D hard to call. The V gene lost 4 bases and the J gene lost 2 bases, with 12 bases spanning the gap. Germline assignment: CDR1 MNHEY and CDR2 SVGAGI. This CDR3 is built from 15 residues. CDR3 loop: CASSLRFAAYNEQFF. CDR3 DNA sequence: TGTGCCAGCAGTTTACGTTTCGCCGCCTACAATGAGCAGTTCTTC.

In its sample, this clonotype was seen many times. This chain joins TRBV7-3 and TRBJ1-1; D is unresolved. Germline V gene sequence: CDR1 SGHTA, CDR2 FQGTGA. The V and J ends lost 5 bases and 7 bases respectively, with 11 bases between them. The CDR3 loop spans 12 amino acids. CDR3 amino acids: CASSALGGEAFF. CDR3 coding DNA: TGTGCCAGCAGCGCCCTTGGCGGTGAAGCTTTCTTT.

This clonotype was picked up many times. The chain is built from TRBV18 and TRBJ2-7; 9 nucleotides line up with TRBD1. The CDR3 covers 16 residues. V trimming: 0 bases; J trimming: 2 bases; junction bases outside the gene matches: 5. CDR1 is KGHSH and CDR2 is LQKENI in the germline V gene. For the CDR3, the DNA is TGTGCCAGCTCACCACCTTCGACAGGGGGACCCTACGAGCAGTACTTC. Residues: CASSPPSTGGPYEQYF.

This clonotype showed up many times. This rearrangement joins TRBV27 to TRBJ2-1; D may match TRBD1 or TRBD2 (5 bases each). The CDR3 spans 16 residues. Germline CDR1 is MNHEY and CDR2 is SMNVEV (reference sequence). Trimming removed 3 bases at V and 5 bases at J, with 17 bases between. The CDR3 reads CASSLRASMGHNEQFF. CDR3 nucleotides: TGTGCCAGCAGTTTGAGGGCTTCAATGGGGCACAATGAGCAGTTCTTC.

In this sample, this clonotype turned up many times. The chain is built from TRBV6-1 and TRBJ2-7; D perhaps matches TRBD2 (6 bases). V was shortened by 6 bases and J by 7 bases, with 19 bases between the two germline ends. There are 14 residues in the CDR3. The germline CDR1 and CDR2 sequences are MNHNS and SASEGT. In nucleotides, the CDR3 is TGTGCCAGCAGGAGCGCGGGGCCATGGGGGGAGCAGTACTTC. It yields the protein CASRSAGPWGEQYF.

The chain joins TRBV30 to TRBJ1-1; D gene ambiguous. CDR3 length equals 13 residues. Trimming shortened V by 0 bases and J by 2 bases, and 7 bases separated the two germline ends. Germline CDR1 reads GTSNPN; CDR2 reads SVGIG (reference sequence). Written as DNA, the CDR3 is TGTGCCTGGAGTGTTACACCTAACACTGAAGCTTTCTTT. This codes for CAWSVTPNTEAFF.

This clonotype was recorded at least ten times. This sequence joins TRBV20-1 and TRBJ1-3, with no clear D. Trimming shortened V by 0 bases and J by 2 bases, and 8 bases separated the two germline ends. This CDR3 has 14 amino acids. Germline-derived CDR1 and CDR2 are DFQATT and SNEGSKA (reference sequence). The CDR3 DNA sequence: TGCAGTGCTAGAGATTGGGGAGCTGGAAACACCATATATTTT. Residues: CSARDWGAGNTIYF.

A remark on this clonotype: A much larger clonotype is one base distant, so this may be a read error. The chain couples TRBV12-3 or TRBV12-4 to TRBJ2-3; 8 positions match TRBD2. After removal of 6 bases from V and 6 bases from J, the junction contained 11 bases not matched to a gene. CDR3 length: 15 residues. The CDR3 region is CASSPGIREGDTQYF. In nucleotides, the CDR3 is TGTGCCAGCAGCCCAGGGATCCGGGAGGGCGATACGCAGTATTTT.

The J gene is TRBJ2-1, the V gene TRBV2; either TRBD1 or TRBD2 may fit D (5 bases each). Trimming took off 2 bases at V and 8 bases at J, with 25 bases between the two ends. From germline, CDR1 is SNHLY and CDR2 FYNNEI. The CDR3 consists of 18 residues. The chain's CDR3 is CASSELTPSGQTWDEQFF. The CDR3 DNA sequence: TGTGCCAGCAGTGAATTAACCCCTTCGGGGCAGACTTGGGATGAGCAGTTCTTC.

The CDR3 sequence is CASSLGLAPNTGELFF. In DNA, the CDR3 is TGTGCCAGCAGCTTAGGGCTAGCGCCTAACACCGGGGAGCTGTTTTTT. This chain links TRBV7-2 with TRBJ2-2; a possible D gene is TRBD2 (6 bases). This CDR3 is 16 amino acids long. V was shortened by 1 base and J by 2 bases, with 11 bases between the two germline ends. Germline V CDR1 and CDR2: SGHTA, FQGNSA.

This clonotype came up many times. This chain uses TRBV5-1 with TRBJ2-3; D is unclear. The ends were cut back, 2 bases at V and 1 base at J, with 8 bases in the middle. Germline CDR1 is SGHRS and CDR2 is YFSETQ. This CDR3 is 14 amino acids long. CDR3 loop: CASSFSGGTDTQYF. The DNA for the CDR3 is TGCGCCAGCAGCTTTAGTGGAGGCACAGATACGCAGTATTTT. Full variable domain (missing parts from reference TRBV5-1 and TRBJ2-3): KAGVTQTPRYLIKTRGQQVTLSCSPISGHRSVSWYQQTPGQGLQFLFEYFSETQRNKGNFPGRFSGRQFSNSRSEMNVSTLELGDSALYLCASSFSGGTDTQYFGPGTRLTVL.

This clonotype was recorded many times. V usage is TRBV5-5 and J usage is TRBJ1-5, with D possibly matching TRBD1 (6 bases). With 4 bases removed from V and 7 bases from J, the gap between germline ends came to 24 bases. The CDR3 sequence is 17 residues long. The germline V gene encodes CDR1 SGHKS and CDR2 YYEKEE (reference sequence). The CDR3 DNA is TGTGCCAGCAGCCCTAGGATTTCGACAGGAGTTGGACAGCCCCAGCATTTT. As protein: CASSPRISTGVGQPQHF.

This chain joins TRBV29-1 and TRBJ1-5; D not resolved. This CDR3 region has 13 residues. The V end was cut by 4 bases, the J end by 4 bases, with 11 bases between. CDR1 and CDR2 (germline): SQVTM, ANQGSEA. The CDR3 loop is CSVGQPGNQPQHF. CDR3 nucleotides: TGCAGCGTTGGGCAGCCGGGGAATCAGCCCCAGCATTTT.

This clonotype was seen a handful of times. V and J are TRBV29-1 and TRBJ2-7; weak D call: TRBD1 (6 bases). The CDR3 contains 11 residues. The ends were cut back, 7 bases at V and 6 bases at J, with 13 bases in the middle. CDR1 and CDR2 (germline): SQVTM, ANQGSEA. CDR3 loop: CSANLDSEQYF. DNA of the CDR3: TGCAGCGCCAATTTGGACAGCGAGCAGTACTTC.

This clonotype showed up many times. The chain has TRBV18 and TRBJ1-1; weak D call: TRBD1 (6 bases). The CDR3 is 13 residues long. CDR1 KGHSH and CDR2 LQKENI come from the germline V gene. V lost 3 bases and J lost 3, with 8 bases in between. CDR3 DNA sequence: TGTGCCAGCTCACCCAACAGGGACACTGAAGCTTTCTTT. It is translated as CASSPNRDTEAFF.

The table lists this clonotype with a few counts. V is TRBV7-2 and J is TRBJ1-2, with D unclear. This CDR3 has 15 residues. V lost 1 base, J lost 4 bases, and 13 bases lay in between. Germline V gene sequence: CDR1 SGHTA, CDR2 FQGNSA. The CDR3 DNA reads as TGTGCCAGCAGCTTAGATTGGTGGCGGTCCTATGGCTACACCTTC. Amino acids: CASSLDWWRSYGYTF. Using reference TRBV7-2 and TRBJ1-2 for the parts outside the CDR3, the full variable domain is GAGVSQSPSNKVTEKGKDVELRCDPISGHTALYWYRQSLGQGLEFLIYFQGNSAPDKSGLPSDRFSAERTGGSVSTLTIQRTQQEDSAVYLCASSLDWWRSYGYTFGSGTRLTVV.

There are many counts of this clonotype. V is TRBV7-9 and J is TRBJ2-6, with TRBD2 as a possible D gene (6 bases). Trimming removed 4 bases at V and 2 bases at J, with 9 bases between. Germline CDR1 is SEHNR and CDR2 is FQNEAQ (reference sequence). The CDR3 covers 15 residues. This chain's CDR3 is CASSSTGAGANVLTF. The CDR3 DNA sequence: TGTGCCAGCAGCTCCACGGGGGCTGGGGCCAACGTCCTGACTTTC.

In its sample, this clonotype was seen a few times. The CDR3 sequence: CSSTGLNGVGEQYF. The CDR3 bases are TGCAGCAGCACAGGGTTGAACGGAGTTGGCGAGCAGTACTTC. The chain recombines TRBV20-1 with TRBJ2-7; possibly TRBD1 for D (6 bases). The CDR3 contains 14 residues. Germline-derived CDR1 and CDR2 are DFQATT and SNEGSKA (reference sequence).

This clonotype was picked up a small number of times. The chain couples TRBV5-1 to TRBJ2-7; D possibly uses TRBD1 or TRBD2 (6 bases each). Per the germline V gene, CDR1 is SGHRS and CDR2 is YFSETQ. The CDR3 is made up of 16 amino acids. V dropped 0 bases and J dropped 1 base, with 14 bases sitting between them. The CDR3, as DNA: TGCGCCAGCAGCTTGGACGGGGGCGGCGGTTCCTACGAGCAGTACTTC. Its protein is CASSLDGGGGSYEQYF. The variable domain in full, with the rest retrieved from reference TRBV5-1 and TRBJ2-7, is KAGVTQTPRYLIKTRGQQVTLSCSPISGHRSVSWYQQTPGQGLQFLFEYFSETQRNKGNFPGRFSGRQFSNSRSEMNVSTLELGDSALYLCASSLDGGGGSYEQYFGPGTRLTVT.

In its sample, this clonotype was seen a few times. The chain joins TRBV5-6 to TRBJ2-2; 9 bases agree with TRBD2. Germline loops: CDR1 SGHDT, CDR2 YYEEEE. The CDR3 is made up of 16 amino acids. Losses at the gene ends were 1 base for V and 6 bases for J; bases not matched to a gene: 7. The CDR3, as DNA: TGTGCCAGCAGCTTGATGGTAGCGGGGGCGGCCGGGGAGCTGTTTTTT. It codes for CASSLMVAGAAGELFF.

This CDR3 is CASSSQGQDTEAFF. The CDR3 bases are TGCGCCAGCAGCTCCCAGGGACAGGACACTGAAGCTTTCTTT. J is TRBJ1-1 and V is TRBV5-1, with TRBD1 matching over 8 bases. Germline trimming cut 3 bases from V and 3 bases from J; bases unmatched to any gene: 4. Germline assignment: CDR1 SGHRS and CDR2 YFSETQ. The CDR3 runs 14 residues.